Here is one T cell receptor (beta chain) with its context. CDR1 is SQVTM and CDR2 is ANQGSEA in the germline V gene. The CDR3 is made up of 14 amino acids. V trimming: 4 bases; J trimming: 4 bases; junction bases outside the gene matches: 6. The sample comes from a study of PD-1 blockade in classical Hodgkin lymphoma. Sequenced by immunoSEQ multiplex PCR; TCRdb stores in-frame clones only, minus some. The sample consists of about 110,000 clones, about 89% of them appearing once. Each patient relapsed following autologous stem cell transplantation, and prior brentuximab vedotin exposure differed. J is TRBJ2-2 and V is TRBV29-1; 7 bases agree with TRBD2. The material sequenced was peripheral blood mononuclear cells (PBMCs), taken before the second cycle of nivolumab. This clonotype was sampled from a human donor with classical Hodgkin lymphoma. As DNA, the CDR3 is TGCAGCGTTGTTGGCAGGGAGGGCACCGGGGAGCTGTTTTTT. This sequence encodes CSVVGREGTGELFF.